Following are 21 T cell receptor beta chains from one sample sequenced in a study of tumor-infiltrating lymphocytes in primary liver carcinoma. With around 520 ng total RNA as template and a constant-region primer, TCR beta cDNA was made. Three rounds of nested multiplex PCR with slightly modified ARM-PCR produced TCR beta libraries. The study ran its first two PCR rounds for approximately 10 cycles each, using TRBV1-TRBV30 forward primers and a C-beta reverse primer. TCRdb reprocessed the multiplex PCR reads via MiXCR and lists one record per CDR3 protein. The data contain 300,000 to 400,000 distinct CDR3 sequences, 65% of them singletons. The researchers obtained blood RNA from unsorted whole blood and also extracted germline DNA. Input material: peripheral blood. These receptors came from a middle-aged man with primary liver carcinoma and hepatitis B virus infection.

In the case of this clonotype: A single base separates this from a much larger clone, so it may be a read error. This chain connects TRBV6-1 to TRBJ2-1, with 12 positions matching TRBD2. The CDR3 spans 15 residues. Germline V gene lookup returns CDR1 MNHNS and CDR2 SASEGT. The CDR3 region is CASTKLAGGLDEQLF. The CDR3 coding sequence is TGTGCCAGCACAAAACTAGCGGGAGGTCTAGATGAGCAGCTCTTC.

With regard to this clonotype: A much larger clone lies one base from this, so it may be a read error. It is likely a read error, because the conserved phenylalanine at the end of the CDR3 is missing. This rearrangement joins TRBV29-1 to TRBJ2-7; D call uncertain. V dropped 4 bases and J dropped 0 bases, with 7 bases sitting between them. Germline CDR1 SQVTM, CDR2 ANQGSEA. The CDR3 is made up of 12 amino acids. The CDR3 here is CSVGFPSYEQYS. The CDR3 region has the DNA TGCAGCGTTGGGTTTCCCTCCTACGAGCAGTACTCC.

This clonotype was observed a handful of times. This may stem from a read error, because a much larger clone lies one nucleotide away. This chain uses TRBV4-3 with TRBJ2-3; no clear D. This CDR3 is 16 amino acids long. CDR1 LGHNA and CDR2 YSLEER come from the germline V gene. Trimming cost V 0 bases and J 2 bases, with 12 bases left between them. The CDR3 sequence is CASSQDGGFSTDTQYF. CDR3 nucleotides: TGCGCCAGCAGCCAAGACGGCGGATTCTCCACAGATACGCAGTATTTT.

This clonotype was recorded at least ten times. The chain recombines TRBV4-3 with TRBJ2-1, with 8 positions matching TRBD2. The length of the CDR3 is 18 residues. Trimming removed 0 bases from V and 7 bases from J; junction bases left unmatched: 14. Germline-derived CDR1 and CDR2 are LGHNA and YSLEER. As DNA, the CDR3 is TGCGCCAGCAGCCAAGAGCCCCCTCCGGCGGGAGGATTTAATGAGCAGTTCTTC. It encodes CASSQEPPPAGGFNEQFF.

Points on this clonotype: This may be a read error: a much more frequent sequence differs by one nucleotide. The V and J genes are TRBV6-6 and TRBJ2-5, with TRBD2 matching over 7 bases. CDR3 length: 14 amino acids. Germline V gene data show CDR1 as MNHNY and CDR2 as SVGAGI (reference sequence). The CDR3 DNA reads as TGTGTCAGCAGTTACGGGACTATCCAAGAGACCCAGTACTTC. Translation: CVSSYGTIQETQYF.

A note on this clonotype: Germline and junction disagree at one end, which may indicate a read error. The CDR3 reads CANSFGGRGGYNEQFF. For the CDR3, the DNA is TGCGCCAACAGCTTCGGGGGCAGGGGAGGCTACAATGAGCAGTTCTTC. This chain joins TRBV5-1 and TRBJ2-1, with D perhaps matching TRBD1 or TRBD2 (6 bases each). The CDR3 is 16 residues long. In germline, CDR1 is SGHRS, CDR2 YFSETQ.

As to this clonotype: With a much larger clone just one base away, this may be a read error. J is TRBJ2-7 and V is TRBV6-1, with D unresolved. CDR1 and CDR2 from the germline V gene are MNHNS and SASEGT. The CDR3 extends over 12 amino acids. The CDR3 bases are TGTACCAGCATGGCAGTTTCCTACGAGCAGTACTTC. This translates into CTSMAVSYEQYF.

This clonotype occurred a few times. This chain connects TRBV6-1 to TRBJ2-3, with D possibly being TRBD1 or TRBD2 (6 bases each). The CDR3 has 13 amino acids. Germline lookup yields CDR1 MNHNS and CDR2 SASEGT. V was cut by 8 bases and J by 7 bases, with 16 bases left in between. This CDR3 is CASSRGPRNTQYF. CDR3 sequence (DNA): TGTGCCAGCTCCCGGGGGCCTAGGAATACGCAGTATTTT.

About this clonotype: A single base separates this from a much larger clone, so it may be a read error. The chain has TRBV28 and TRBJ2-7; possible D gene TRBD2, 5 bases. V lost 7 bases, J lost 0 bases, and 13 bases lay in between. The CDR3 consists of 14 residues. Germline loops: CDR1 MDHEN, CDR2 SYDVKM. In DNA form, the CDR3 reads TGTGCCAGCACCTTGAGGGCGTTCTCCTACGAGCAGTACTTC. The encoded protein is CASTLRAFSYEQYF.

In the case of this clonotype: A much larger clone lies one base from this, so it may be a read error. The missing conserved phenylalanine or tryptophan at the end of this CDR3 makes a read error likely. The chain links TRBV29-1 to TRBJ2-3; D could derive from TRBD1 or TRBD2 (7 bases each). The CDR3 length is 13 residues. Trimming shortened V by 3 bases and J by 5 bases, and 12 bases separated the two germline ends. In germline, CDR1 is SQVTM, CDR2 ANQGSEA. The CDR3 region is CSVDGRGGDTQYV. The CDR3 nucleotides read TGCAGCGTTGATGGCAGGGGGGGAGATACGCAGTATGTT.

A remark on this clonotype: A much larger clone differs from this one at a single base, so this may be a read error. The DNA for the CDR3 is TGTGCCAGCAGGTCTACAGGGGGATCGAACAATGAGCAGTTCTTC. Translated, it gives CASRSTGGSNNEQFF. The rearrangement uses TRBV6-2 or TRBV6-3 and TRBJ2-1; 8 bases are a match to TRBD1. V trimming: 6 bases; J trimming: 5 bases; junction bases outside the gene matches: 9. The CDR3 totals 15 residues. Germline V CDR1 and CDR2: MNHEY, SVGEGT.

A word on this clonotype: Given the absence of the conserved phenylalanine or tryptophan at the CDR3 end, a read error is likely. This rearrangement joins TRBV7-8 to TRBJ1-5; the match to TRBD1 covers 9 bases. The CDR3 is 17 residues long. The germline CDR1 and CDR2 sequences are SGHVS and FQNEAQ. The trim removed 4 bases at V and 1 base at J, leaving 8 bases unmatched. The CDR3 loop reads CASSSIFGTGSNQPQHY. As DNA, the CDR3 is TGTGCCAGCAGCTCGATATTCGGGACAGGGAGCAATCAGCCCCAGCATTAT.

This clonotype has a count of ten or more. The chain joins TRBV4-2 to TRBJ2-5; 8 nucleotides line up with TRBD2. The V segment lost 0 bases and the J segment 6 bases; nucleotides outside the gene matches: 6. The CDR3 has 15 amino acids. The V gene's germline CDR1 is LGHNA and CDR2 YNFKEQ. CDR3 in amino acids: CASSQDSGMMQTQYF. The CDR3 DNA sequence: TGTGCCAGCAGCCAAGATAGCGGGATGATGCAGACCCAGTACTTC.

The chain employs TRBV6-2 or TRBV6-3 and TRBJ1-5, with TRBD1 as a possible D gene (5 bases). Trimming shortened V by 2 bases and J by 4 bases, and 21 bases separated the two germline ends. Germline CDR1 MNHEY, CDR2 SVGEGT. This CDR3 has 18 residues. CDR3 DNA sequence: TGTGCCAGCAGTTACCCCCGGGACGGTGGTATAAGGAATCAGCCCCAGCATTTT. Its protein product is CASSYPRDGGIRNQPQHF.

On this clonotype: Just one base apart from a much larger clone, this may be a read error. The chain combines TRBV4-3 with TRBJ2-5; no firm D call. This CDR3 spans 15 amino acids. Germline V gene lookup returns CDR1 LGHNA and CDR2 YSLEER. The V end lost 3 bases, the J end lost 4 bases, and 15 bases lay between the germline ends. The CDR3 sequence: CASSQDTGPRETQYF. The CDR3, as DNA: TGCGCCAGCAGCCAGGATACGGGTCCTCGAGAGACCCAGTACTTC.

In the case of this clonotype: One junction end does not reproduce the germline sequence, and a read error may be involved. The V and J genes are TRBV29-1 and TRBJ2-5; 8 bases align to TRBD2. This CDR3 contains 12 residues. The germline V gene encodes CDR1 SQVTM and CDR2 ANQGSEA. CDR3 nucleotide sequence: TGCAGCGTGCTACTAGCGGAAGAGACTCAGTACTTC. Protein product: CSVLLAEETQYF.

This clonotype was detected ten times or more. J is TRBJ2-4 and V is TRBV6-2 or TRBV6-3, with D unresolved. The ends were cut back, 3 bases at V and 5 bases at J, with 5 bases in the middle. The germline V gene has CDR1 MNHEY and CDR2 SVGEGT. The CDR3 has 12 amino acids. This CDR3 is CASSYGENIQYF. DNA for the CDR3: TGTGCCAGCAGTTATGGGGAAAACATTCAGTACTTC.

The rearrangement joins TRBV5-4 to TRBJ2-7, with TRBD1 matching 7 bases. The V gene's germline CDR1 is SGHNT and CDR2 YYREEE (reference sequence). The CDR3 spans 15 residues. The V and J ends lost 4 bases and 3 bases, in that order; junction bases with no gene match: 10. CDR3 sequence: CASSVGIQGLYEQYF. The CDR3 DNA reads TGTGCCAGCAGCGTTGGGATACAGGGGCTCTACGAGCAGTACTTC.

Details on this clonotype: With a much larger clone just one base away, this may be a read error. The V and J genes are TRBV12-3 or TRBV12-4 and TRBJ1-3, with a possible D match to TRBD1 (5 bases). The CDR3 runs to 15 residues. CDR3 bases: TGTGTCAGCACCCCCCGAAGGGGAGCTGGAAACACCATATATTTT. As protein: CVSTPRRGAGNTIYF.

Worth noting for this clonotype: A clone one base away is much larger, so this may be a read error. J is TRBJ2-6 and V is TRBV4-2; D perhaps matches TRBD1 (5 bases). Germline assignment: CDR1 LGHNA and CDR2 YNFKEQ. Deletions cut 10 bases from V and 0 bases from J, with 16 bases between. This CDR3 has 16 residues. The CDR3 protein is CANSPTGFSGANVLTF. CDR3 nucleotide sequence: TGTGCCAACAGTCCCACAGGATTCTCTGGGGCCAACGTCCTGACTTTC.

Regarding this clonotype: One end of the junction fails to match germline, which may point to a read error. The V call is TRBV29-1, the J call TRBJ2-1; 10 bases fit TRBD2. CDR1 is SQVTM and CDR2 is ANQGSEA in the germline V gene. CDR3 size: 13 residues. The CDR3 protein is CSVSSGGYNEQLF. The DNA for the CDR3 is TGCAGCGTCTCTAGCGGGGGTTATAATGAGCAGCTCTTC.